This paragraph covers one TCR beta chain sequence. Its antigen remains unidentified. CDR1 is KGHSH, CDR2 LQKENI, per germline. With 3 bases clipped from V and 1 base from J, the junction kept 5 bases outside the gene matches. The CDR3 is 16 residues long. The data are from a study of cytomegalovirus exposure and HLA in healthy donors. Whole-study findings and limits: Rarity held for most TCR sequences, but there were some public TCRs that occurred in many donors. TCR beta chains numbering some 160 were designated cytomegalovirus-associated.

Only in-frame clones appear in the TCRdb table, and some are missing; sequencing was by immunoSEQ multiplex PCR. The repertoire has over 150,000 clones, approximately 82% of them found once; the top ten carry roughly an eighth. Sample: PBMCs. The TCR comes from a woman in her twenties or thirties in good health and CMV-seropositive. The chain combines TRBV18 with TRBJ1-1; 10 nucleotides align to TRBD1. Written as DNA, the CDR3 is TGTGCCAGCTCACCTCGGGACAGGGGCGAGAACACTGAAGCTTTCTTT. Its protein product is CASSPRDRGENTEAFF.